This T cell receptor beta chain was recovered during a study of tumor T cells in aggressive B-cell lymphoma. Sequencing used immunoSEQ multiplex PCR; TCRdb keeps in-frame clones, though not all of them. The sample records several thousand clones, around 69% being singletons. The specimen sequenced was tumor tissue. The TCR comes from an adult with diffuse large B cell lymphoma.

For the CDR3, the DNA is TGTGCCAGCAGCTTGAGGGGGGGTAATGAAAAACTGTTTTTT. It codes for CASSLRGGNEKLFF. V is TRBV5-4 and J is TRBJ1-4; tentative D call: TRBD1 (6 bases). The CDR3 is 14 amino acids. From germline, CDR1 is SGHNT and CDR2 YYREEE (reference sequence). The V and J ends lost 1 base and 4 bases respectively, with 8 bases between them.